Below, 20 T cell receptor beta chains from the same sample are listed, as sequenced in a study of blood T cell repertoires in COVID-19. Clones were sequenced by immunoSEQ multiplex PCR, and TCRdb holds only the in-frame ones, with some missing. The table includes approximately 220,000 clones, 86% detected once. Sequencing was carried out using PBMCs or T cells enriched from blood (not recorded which). The receptors derive from a woman between 35 and 50 years old with acute COVID-19.

The chain is built from TRBV21-1 and TRBJ1-5. TRBV21-1 has pseudogene status. The CDR3 has 12 amino acids. The CDR3 DNA reads as TGTGCCAGCAGCGGAGGGGATCAGCCCCAGCATTTT. As protein: CASSGGDQPQHF.

The CDR3 DNA reads TGTGCCAGCAGCTACATGGGACAGGGGAAAATCAATGAGCAGTTCTTC. Encoded protein: CASSYMGQGKINEQFF. This chain joins TRBV5-4 and TRBJ2-1, with TRBD1 identical over 10 bases. This CDR3 is built from 16 residues. CDR1 SGHNT and CDR2 YYREEE come from the germline V gene (reference sequence). J lost 6 bases, V lost 3 bases, and 9 bases had no gene match.

The rearrangement uses TRBV19 and TRBJ1-5, with 8 bases lining up with TRBD1. V was pared by 10 bases and J by 4 bases, with 3 bases of the junction left unmatched. The CDR3 length is 12 residues. CDR1 and CDR2 (germline): LNHDA, SQIVND (reference sequence). As DNA, the CDR3 is TGTGCCACCCGACAGGGGAATCAGCCCCAGCATTTT. This gives the protein CATRQGNQPQHF.

The chain uses TRBV18 and TRBJ1-1; 11 bases align to TRBD1. The CDR3 sequence is 16 residues long. Germline V gene data show CDR1 as KGHSH and CDR2 as LQKENI. V lost 4 bases, J lost 0 bases, and 4 bases stayed unmatched. The CDR3 region is CASSLGTGGLNTEAFF. The CDR3 DNA follows: TGTGCCAGCTCACTGGGGACAGGGGGGTTGAACACTGAAGCTTTCTTT.

This chain uses TRBV7-2 with TRBJ1-2, with D tentatively TRBD1 (6 bases). The CDR3 runs 15 residues. Germline CDR1 is SGHTA and CDR2 is FQGNSA. Between the trimmed V and J ends, which lost 2 bases and 6 bases, there was a span of 16 bases. CDR3 bases: TGTGCCAGCAGCTTAAGTCTGAACAGGGATCATGGCTACACCTTC. Residues: CASSLSLNRDHGYTF.

CDR3 protein: CASSLVRGTGVKNEAFF. CDR3 sequence (DNA): TGTGCCAGCAGCTTAGTCCGAGGGACAGGGGTAAAGAATGAAGCTTTCTTT. This chain uses TRBV11-2 with TRBJ1-1; 10 bases align to TRBD1. The CDR3 has 17 residues. Per the germline V gene, CDR1 is SGHAT and CDR2 is FQNNGV. The junction had 12 bases not matched to a gene; V was cut back by 1 base and J by 7 bases.

This clone was found once. The V gene is TRBV29-1, the J gene TRBJ1-2; 12 nucleotides match TRBD1. J was trimmed by 5 bases and V by 4 bases; bases with no gene match: 8. CDR3 size: 15 residues. The germline CDR1 and CDR2 sequences are SQVTM and ANQGSEA. The CDR3 loop reads CSVVGTGGAYYGYTF. The CDR3 DNA reads as TGCAGCGTTGTAGGGACAGGGGGCGCATATTATGGCTACACCTTC.

The chain recombines TRBV9 with TRBJ2-1; 13 positions agree with TRBD2. Unmatched junction bases numbered 2, after V lost 4 bases and J lost 1 base. There are 16 residues in the CDR3. The germline CDR1 and CDR2 sequences are SGDLS and YYNGEE. DNA for the CDR3: TGTGCCAGCAGCTCGGGACTAGCGGGGTCCTACAATGAGCAGTTCTTC. This codes for CASSSGLAGSYNEQFF.

The rearrangement joins TRBV5-1 to TRBJ2-2, with D possibly being TRBD2 (7 bases). The CDR3 runs to 16 residues. Germline assignment: CDR1 SGHRS and CDR2 YFSETQ. V was trimmed by 0 bases and J by 6 bases, leaving 15 bases between them. The CDR3 DNA reads TGCGCCAGCAGCTTGGTCGGGGGGCTCCTCTCCGGGGAGCTGTTTTTT. It specifies CASSLVGGLLSGELFF.

V is TRBV2 and J is TRBJ2-1; no clear D. V lost 7 bases to trimming and J lost 7 bases, with 11 bases between them. Germline V gene sequence: CDR1 SNHLY, CDR2 FYNNEI. CDR3 length equals 12 residues. The CDR3 sequence: CASTSQVNEQFF. CDR3 nucleotide sequence: TGTGCCAGCACCTCACAAGTTAATGAGCAGTTCTTC.

In DNA form, the CDR3 reads TGTGCCAGCAGTCACAGGGGGGATGGAACGGGAGAGACCCAGTACTTC. Encoded protein: CASSHRGDGTGETQYF. The chain couples TRBV2 to TRBJ2-5; 8 bases line up with TRBD1. The germline CDR1 and CDR2 sequences are SNHLY and FYNNEI. The CDR3 runs 16 residues. Trimming at V came to 5 bases and at J to 4 bases, leaving 12 bases not matched to a gene.

The chain uses TRBV19 and TRBJ1-2, with TRBD1 matching 9 bases. This CDR3 comprises 16 residues. Germline V gives CDR1 LNHDA, CDR2 SQIVND (reference sequence). V trimming: 4 bases; J trimming: 3 bases; junction bases outside the gene matches: 9. The chain's CDR3 is CASSTPPTGGHYGYTF. In DNA, the CDR3 is TGTGCCAGTAGTACGCCTCCGACAGGGGGACACTATGGCTACACCTTC.

The V call is TRBV6-6, the J call TRBJ1-6; 7 nucleotides line up with TRBD1. Germline CDR1 MNHNY, CDR2 SVGAGI (reference sequence). The CDR3 totals 14 residues. V dropped 6 bases and J dropped 7; count of bases not matched to a gene: 6. CDR3 loop: CASRPGTANSPLHF. The CDR3 DNA follows: TGTGCCAGCAGACCCGGGACAGCAAATTCACCCCTCCACTTT.

V is TRBV3-1 (or the pseudogene TRBV3-2) and J is TRBJ1-5; TRBD1 matches at 9 bases. The V and J ends lost 3 bases and 5 bases, in that order; junction bases with no gene match: 5. This CDR3 has 15 residues. Germline loops: CDR1 LGHDT, CDR2 YNNKEL (reference sequence). The CDR3: CASSQRQGVDQPQHF. For the CDR3, the DNA is TGTGCCAGCAGCCAGCGACAGGGGGTAGATCAGCCCCAGCATTTT.

The chain joins TRBV7-6 to TRBJ2-3, with 15 bases identical to TRBD2. V was pared by 5 bases and J by 4 bases, with 10 bases of the junction left unmatched. This CDR3 region has 18 residues. CDR1 is SGHVS, CDR2 FNYEAQ, per germline. The CDR3 protein is CASSLGLAGGPGADTQYF. The CDR3 DNA reads as TGTGCCAGCAGCCTCGGACTAGCGGGGGGGCCGGGAGCAGATACGCAGTATTTT.

This clone was observed a single time. The chain combines TRBV11-2 with TRBJ2-5; D might be TRBD2 (5 bases). The germline CDR1 and CDR2 sequences are SGHAT and FQNNGV. The CDR3 is made up of 16 amino acids. Trimming removed 0 bases at V and 9 bases at J, with 20 bases between. Here the CDR3 DNA reads TGTGCCAGCAGCTTAGATCTCACCACAAGAGAAGCGGCCCAGTACTTC. The encoded protein is CASSLDLTTREAAQYF.

The chain is built from TRBV5-1 and TRBJ1-4; TRBD1 aligns across 8 bases. Germline assignment: CDR1 SGHRS and CDR2 YFSETQ. V trimming: 0 bases; J trimming: 4 bases; junction bases outside the gene matches: 8. This CDR3 comprises 17 residues. CDR3 coding DNA: TGCGCCAGCAGCTTGGGGACAGGGCCCTCACTTAATGAAAAACTGTTTTTT. This encodes CASSLGTGPSLNEKLFF.

The V and J genes are TRBV29-1 and TRBJ2-3; no definite D call. With 0 bases removed from V and 4 bases from J, the gap between germline ends came to 23 bases. The CDR3 has 18 amino acids. CDR1 is SQVTM, CDR2 ANQGSEA, per germline. The CDR3, as DNA: TGCAGCGTTGAAGAAATAAATAGCACTCCCCATGCGGCAGATACGCAGTATTTT. Its translation is CSVEEINSTPHAADTQYF.

The V and J genes are TRBV9 and TRBJ1-2; 8 nucleotides match TRBD1. The CDR3 is 13 amino acids. Germline V gives CDR1 SGDLS, CDR2 YYNGEE. With V trimmed by 3 bases and J by 8 bases, 6 bases remained unmatched. The CDR3 DNA sequence: TGTGCCAGCAGCGCCTACAGGGGGGACGGCTACACCTTC. Its translation: CASSAYRGDGYTF.

The chain joins TRBV5-8 to TRBJ1-2; TRBD1 is a possible D gene (6 bases). Trimming removed 0 bases at V and 8 bases at J, with 11 bases between. This CDR3 spans 13 amino acids. Germline CDR1 SGHTS, CDR2 YDEGEE. The CDR3 loop reads CASSLEGVRGYTF. CDR3 sequence (DNA): TGTGCCAGCAGCTTGGAGGGGGTTCGCGGCTACACCTTC.